What follows are 14 T cell receptor beta chains derived from one specimen sequenced in a study of T cells in women clearing cervical HPV infection. Repertoires were generated with immunoSEQ multiplex PCR, while TCRdb's copy carries only in-frame clones and drops some. This sample's table has about 48,000 clones. Input material: blood buffy coat. The receptors derive from a woman aged 18 to 69 with a cervical HPV16 infection that either progressed to CIN3+ or cleared (not recorded which).

The CDR3 is CASSMVRQGTYEQYF. CDR3 bases read: TGTGCCAGTAGTATGGTGAGACAGGGGACCTACGAG. The chain has TRBV19 and TRBJ2-7; TRBD1 matches at 8 bases. With the read ending 3 residues before the CDR3 end, the germline J gene is used to fill in that end. This CDR3 is built from 15 residues. With V trimmed by 3 bases and J by 2 bases, 6 bases remained unmatched. Germline V gene sequence: CDR1 LNHDA, CDR2 SQIVND (reference sequence).

As to this clone: The read ends 3 residues early relative to the CDR3; the germline J gene fills the gap. This chain connects TRBV5-1 to TRBJ1-3; perhaps TRBD1 as D (6 bases). The V and J ends lost 4 bases and 4 bases respectively, with 18 bases between them. The CDR3 has 16 amino acids. Germline CDR1 and CDR2: SGHRS and YFSETQ. CDR3 amino acids: CASSLATGTPGNTIYF. Incomplete CDR3 DNA: TGCGCCAGCAGCCTGGCTACTGGGACACCGGGAAACACC.

Worth noting for this clone: The CDR3 goes on 3 residues after the read ends, and that part is filled in from the germline J gene. The J gene is TRBJ2-7, the V gene TRBV2, with 7 nucleotides matching TRBD2. The CDR3 is 13 residues long. Trimming took 7 bases from V and 6 from J; bases not matched to a gene: 9. CDR1 SNHLY and CDR2 FYNNEI come from the germline V gene. The CDR3 bases that were read are TGTGCCAGCATGCAGACTAGCTCTGGCGAG. It specifies CASMQTSSGE. The CDR3 in full is CASMQTSSGEQYF.

Notes on this clone: The read halts 3 residues ahead of the CDR3 end, with the missing end drawn from the germline J gene. This chain connects TRBV20-1 to TRBJ1-5; 10 bases agree with TRBD1. The CDR3 loop spans 13 amino acids. J lost 7 bases, V lost 2 bases, and 2 bases had no gene match. Germline V gene sequence: CDR1 DFQATT, CDR2 SNEGSKA (reference sequence). The sequenced part of the CDR3 DNA is TGCAGTGCTAGAAGGACAGGGGGGCAGCCC. Translation: CSARRTGGQP. The whole CDR3 region reads CSARRTGGQPQHF.

For this clone: The read terminates 3 residues before the CDR3 end, so the remaining end is supplied by the germline J gene. The chain employs TRBV20-1 and TRBJ2-5; 10 bases align to TRBD2. Looked up from germline, CDR1 is DFQATT and CDR2 is SNEGSKA (reference sequence). The V gene end was trimmed by 4 bases and the J gene end by 2 bases; junction bases not matched to a gene: 10. This CDR3 is built from 16 residues. The DNA read from the CDR3 is TGCAGTGCTAATCGTGAGCTAGCGGGGGAACAAGAGACC. Its protein is CSANRELAGEQET. The complete CDR3 sequence is CSANRELAGEQETQYF.

With regard to this clone: With the read ending 3 residues before the CDR3 end, the germline J gene is used to fill in that end. The V gene is TRBV7-2, the J gene TRBJ1-5, with 8 nucleotides matching TRBD1. This CDR3 spans 15 amino acids. Looked up from germline, CDR1 is SGHTA and CDR2 is FQGNSA. With 5 bases clipped from V and 7 bases from J, the junction kept 10 bases outside the gene matches. The CDR3 is CASSQFGTGDQPQHF. Incomplete CDR3 DNA: TGTGCCAGCAGCCAATTCGGGACAGGTGACCAGCCC.

The DNA read from the CDR3 is TGCAGTGCTAGAGCCGAGGACAGGGTAGGTAATCAGCCC. As protein: CSARAEDRVGNQP. The whole CDR3 sequence reads CSARAEDRVGNQPQHF. V is TRBV20-1 and J is TRBJ1-5; 8 bases fit TRBD1. Sequencing ends 3 residues short of the CDR3 end; the germline J gene provides the rest. The CDR3 has 16 residues. Germline assignment: CDR1 DFQATT and CDR2 SNEGSKA (reference sequence). The trim removed 1 base at V and 4 bases at J, leaving 9 bases unmatched.

On this clone itself: The read gets to within 3 residues of the CDR3 end, and the germline J gene fills in the rest. The genes are TRBV20-1 and TRBJ2-7; TRBD2 might be the D (5 bases). The CDR3 runs 12 residues. Deletions cut 2 bases from V and 3 bases from J, with 8 bases between. Germline V CDR1 and CDR2: DFQATT, SNEGSKA (reference sequence). This CDR3 reads CSARRAGYEQYF. The CDR3 DNA, read in part, is TGCAGTGCTAGACGCGCGGGCTACGAG.

Turning to this clone: The read falls 3 residues short of the CDR3 end, and the missing part is taken from the germline J gene. The chain joins TRBV3-1 (or the pseudogene TRBV3-2) to TRBJ1-1; no clear D gene. V lost 3 bases and J lost 1, with 9 bases in between. The germline CDR1 and CDR2 sequences are LGHDT and YNNKEL (reference sequence). The length of the CDR3 is 14 residues. The DNA read from the CDR3 is TGTGCCAGCAGCCAGACTACCAGGAACACTGAA. It is translated as CASSQTTRNTE. The CDR3 reads in full as CASSQTTRNTEAFF.

A note on this clone: Read coverage stops 3 residues before the CDR3 terminus; the germline J gene supplies the remainder. This chain connects TRBV5-1 to TRBJ2-1; 8 bases match TRBD2. There are 16 residues in the CDR3. Trimming removed 4 bases from V and 5 bases from J; junction bases left unmatched: 11. Germline V gives CDR1 SGHRS, CDR2 YFSETQ. The CDR3 loop is CASSPVAGGGDNEQFF. The sequenced CDR3 bases are TGCGCCAGCAGCCCCGTGGCGGGGGGCGGAGACAATGAG.

A word on this clone: The CDR3 end lies 3 residues beyond the end of the read and is filled in from the germline J gene. V usage is TRBV7-2 and J usage is TRBJ2-1; a weak D match, TRBD1 (5 bases). CDR3 length: 16 amino acids. V lost 0 bases and J lost 0, with 9 bases in between. In germline, CDR1 is SGHTA, CDR2 FQGNSA. The CDR3 sequence: CASSLAHQGSYNEQFF. The sequenced CDR3 bases are TGTGCCAGCAGCTTAGCGCATCAGGGCTCCTACAATGAG.

The CDR3 is CASSAETNYGYTF. CDR3 DNA, as far as it was read: TGTGCCAGCAGTGCAGAGACAAACTATGGC. The V gene is TRBV2, the J gene TRBJ1-2; D uncertain. The read terminates 3 residues before the CDR3 end, so the remaining end is supplied by the germline J gene. This CDR3 is 13 amino acids long. Trimming removed 4 bases at V and 2 bases at J, with 8 bases between. Germline CDR1 reads SNHLY; CDR2 reads FYNNEI.

About this clone itself: The read ends 3 residues early relative to the CDR3; the germline J gene fills the gap. This chain joins TRBV6-4 and TRBJ2-5, with D unclear. There are 13 residues in the CDR3. The V and J ends lost 6 bases and 5 bases respectively, with 13 bases between them. Germline lookup yields CDR1 MRHNA and CDR2 SNTAGT. The CDR3 bases that were read are TGTGCCAGCAGAAACCCTAAACCGGAGACC. It yields the protein CASRNPKPET. The complete CDR3 reads CASRNPKPETQYF.

As regards this clone: The read finishes 3 residues shy of the CDR3 end, and the germline J gene is used to complete it. The chain couples TRBV14 to TRBJ1-6; D might be TRBD1 (5 bases). CDR1 and CDR2 (germline): SGHDN, FVKESK. Trimming removed 6 bases at V and 4 bases at J, with 16 bases between. The CDR3 is 16 residues long. This chain's CDR3 is CASSRGRGLYNSPLHF. The DNA read from the CDR3 is TGTGCCAGCAGTCGTGGGAGGGGCCTATATAATTCACCC. The variable domain in full, with the rest retrieved from reference TRBV14 and TRBJ1-6, is EAGVTQFPSHSVIEKGQTVTLRCDPISGHDNLYWYRRVMGKEIKFLLHFVKESKQDESGMPNNRFLAERTGGTYSTLKVQPAELEDSGVYFCASSRGRGLYNSPLHFGNGTRLTVT.